A selection of T cell receptor beta chains follows, all from one sample in a study of Ad26.COV2.S vaccination and SARS-CoV-2 variants. The data were produced by immunoSEQ multiplex PCR, yet TCRdb's version contains in-frame clones alone and is incomplete. The data show 300,000 to 400,000 clones, 70% to 90% seen once. This specimen was peripheral blood, taken in a trial of Ad26.COV2.S vaccine versus placebo. Receptor source: a person between 18 and 65 years old who received the Ad26.COV2.S COVID-19 vaccine or a placebo. Each CDR3 is given with its conserved first and last residue. D genes are given only for firm matches. For some rows the clone size is stated as once, few or many, or as a class when expanded; others skip it.

v_gene: TRBV28
abundance: -
j_gene: TRBJ1-1
d_gene: -
CDR3nt: TGTGCCAGCATAACCTCCGGAGTGGGAGCTTTCTTT
CDR3aa: CASITSGVGAFF

v_gene: TRBV7-8
abundance: once
j_gene: TRBJ1-1
d_gene: TRBD1
CDR3nt: TGTGCCAGCAGCCATGACAGGGGGCGCACTGAAGCTTTCTTT
CDR3aa: CASSHDRGRTEAFF

v_gene: TRBV11-2
abundance: -
j_gene: TRBJ1-3
d_gene: -
CDR3nt: TGTGCCAGCAGCAACAGCAGGAACTCTGGAAACACCATATATTTT
CDR3aa: CASSNSRNSGNTIYF

v_gene: TRBV24-1
abundance: -
j_gene: TRBJ2-3
d_gene: TRBD2
CDR3nt: TGTGCCACCAGTGATTTGCCGGGGGGAGGCACAGATACGCAGTATTTT
CDR3aa: CATSDLPGGGTDTQYF

v_gene: TRBV2
abundance: -
j_gene: TRBJ2-7
d_gene: TRBD1
CDR3nt: TGTGCCAGCAGGCCGGGACAGGGGGCGTACGAGCAGTACTTC
CDR3aa: CASRPGQGAYEQYF

v_gene: TRBV10-1
abundance: few
j_gene: TRBJ2-3
d_gene: TRBD2
CDR3nt: TGCGCCAGCATCAGCATCCTAGCGGAGTTCACAGATACGCAGTATTTT
CDR3aa: CASISILAEFTDTQYF

v_gene: TRBV3-1/TRBV3-2
abundance: -
j_gene: TRBJ1-6
d_gene: TRBD1
CDR3nt: TGTGCCAGCAGCCACCGGGACAGGCCGGGAGGTCCCCTCCACTTT
CDR3aa: CASSHRDRPGGPLHF

v_gene: TRBV7-7
abundance: -
j_gene: TRBJ2-7
d_gene: TRBD1
CDR3nt: TGTGCCAGCAGCTTAACACAGGGGGATCCTCCAGGGATCTACGAGCAGTACTTC
CDR3aa: CASSLTQGDPPGIYEQYF

v_gene: TRBV6-5
abundance: -
j_gene: TRBJ1-2
d_gene: -
CDR3nt: TGTGCCAGCAGTTACTCTGGGGTGGTGAAGGACTATGGCTACACCTTC
CDR3aa: CASSYSGVVKDYGYTF

v_gene: TRBV6-1
abundance: -
j_gene: TRBJ2-3
d_gene: -
CDR3nt: TGTGCCAGCAGTGACAGACACGGGGGCACAGATACGCAGTATTTT
CDR3aa: CASSDRHGGTDTQYF

v_gene: TRBV5-4
abundance: -
j_gene: TRBJ2-7
d_gene: -
CDR3nt: TGTGCCAGCAGCTTGATGTCGACTAGTTTTACCTCCGAGCAGTACTTC
CDR3aa: CASSLMSTSFTSEQYF

v_gene: TRBV3-1/TRBV3-2
abundance: once
j_gene: TRBJ1-4
d_gene: TRBD1
CDR3nt: TGTGCCAGCAGCCCTTCCCCCTGGGACAGGCGGATGTCTAAGGGTGAAAAACTGTTTTTT
CDR3aa: CASSPSPWDRRMSKGEKLFF

v_gene: TRBV10-1
abundance: -
j_gene: TRBJ2-3
d_gene: -
CDR3nt: TGCGCCAGCAGTGAGTCTGGACAGAAGTATTTT
CDR3aa: CASSESGQKYF

v_gene: TRBV29-1
abundance: -
j_gene: TRBJ1-4
d_gene: TRBD1
CDR3nt: TGCAGCGTCCAGTCCGGGACAGGGGTTGAAAAACTGTTTTTT
CDR3aa: CSVQSGTGVEKLFF

v_gene: TRBV30
abundance: -
j_gene: TRBJ1-1
d_gene: -
CDR3nt: TGTGCCTGGAGTACCCAGTTCGGCACTGAAGCTTTCTTT
CDR3aa: CAWSTQFGTEAFF

v_gene: TRBV5-1
abundance: -
j_gene: TRBJ2-1
d_gene: TRBD1
CDR3nt: TGCGCCAGCAGCTTGGCGACAGGGATTCGCAATGAGCAGTTCTTC
CDR3aa: CASSLATGIRNEQFF

v_gene: TRBV6-6
abundance: -
j_gene: TRBJ2-1
d_gene: -
CDR3nt: TGTGCCAGCACTACAGGGAGCTCCTACAATGAGCAGTTCTTC
CDR3aa: CASTTGSSYNEQFF

v_gene: TRBV4-3
abundance: -
j_gene: TRBJ1-6
d_gene: -
CDR3nt: TGCGCCAGCAGCCAAGGAGTGACAGACAATTCACCCCTCCACTTT
CDR3aa: CASSQGVTDNSPLHF

v_gene: TRBV14
abundance: -
j_gene: TRBJ2-3
d_gene: -
CDR3nt: TGTGCCAGCAGCCAAGAAGGATTAGGGGTGCGAAACACAGATACGCAGTATTTT
CDR3aa: CASSQEGLGVRNTDTQYF

v_gene: TRBV6-9
abundance: -
j_gene: TRBJ1-2
d_gene: TRBD1
CDR3nt: TGTGCCAGCAGTTCGTTCGGACAGGGAGATGCAAAGGACTATGGCTACACCTTC
CDR3aa: CASSSFGQGDAKDYGYTF

v_gene: TRBV12-3/TRBV12-4
abundance: -
j_gene: TRBJ2-3
d_gene: -
CDR3nt: TGTGCCAGCAGTGTCGTGACAGATACGCAGTATTTT
CDR3aa: CASSVVTDTQYF

v_gene: TRBV2
abundance: -
j_gene: TRBJ1-5
d_gene: TRBD1
CDR3nt: TGTGCCAGCAGTGAACTACTAGGACAGGTTAGCAATCAGCCCCAGCATTTT
CDR3aa: CASSELLGQVSNQPQHF

v_gene: TRBV28
abundance: -
j_gene: TRBJ1-2
d_gene: TRBD1
CDR3nt: TGTGCCAGCAGGCCGGACAGGGCCTCTTGGTATGGCTACACCTTC
CDR3aa: CASRPDRASWYGYTF

v_gene: TRBV6-5
abundance: -
j_gene: TRBJ2-1
d_gene: TRBD2
CDR3nt: TGTGCCAGCAGTTCCCTAGCGGAGACTTACAATGAGCAGTTCTTC
CDR3aa: CASSSLAETYNEQFF

v_gene: TRBV28
abundance: -
j_gene: TRBJ2-7
d_gene: -
CDR3nt: TGTGCCAGCAGTTTATACCCCCCGGATGGGAAACGGGAACGGCAGTACTTC
CDR3aa: CASSLYPPDGKRERQYF

v_gene: TRBV9
abundance: -
j_gene: TRBJ2-5
d_gene: -
CDR3nt: TGTGCCAGCAGCGTCGGGCAGGGGGGAAAAGAGACCCAGTACTTC
CDR3aa: CASSVGQGGKETQYF

v_gene: TRBV4-3
abundance: -
j_gene: TRBJ2-2
d_gene: TRBD1
CDR3nt: TGCGCCAGCAGCCAAAGCGGGACAGGGGGTACCGGGGAGCTGTTTTTT
CDR3aa: CASSQSGTGGTGELFF

v_gene: TRBV6-5
abundance: -
j_gene: TRBJ2-3
d_gene: -
CDR3nt: TGTGCCAGCAGTTACGGACGGAGTATCACAGATACGCAGTATTTT
CDR3aa: CASSYGRSITDTQYF

v_gene: TRBV6-2/TRBV6-3
abundance: once
j_gene: TRBJ2-3
d_gene: -
CDR3nt: TGTGCCAGCAGTCCGAGACTTGAAGCAGATACGCAGTATTTT
CDR3aa: CASSPRLEADTQYF

v_gene: TRBV3-1/TRBV3-2
abundance: once
j_gene: TRBJ1-1
d_gene: TRBD1
CDR3nt: TGTGCCAGCAGCCCGAGGACAGGGGGGGGCACTGAAGCTTTCTTT
CDR3aa: CASSPRTGGGTEAFF

v_gene: TRBV4-3
abundance: once
j_gene: TRBJ2-3
d_gene: -
CDR3nt: TGCGCCAGCAGCCAAGATCTCCTAGTCGGAGATACGCAGTATTTT
CDR3aa: CASSQDLLVGDTQYF

v_gene: TRBV12-3/TRBV12-4
abundance: -
j_gene: TRBJ1-5
d_gene: -
CDR3nt: TGTGCCAGCAGTACAAGACGGATTGCTCCCCAGCATTTT
CDR3aa: CASSTRRIAPQHF

v_gene: TRBV12-3/TRBV12-4
abundance: -
j_gene: TRBJ2-7
d_gene: -
CDR3nt: TGTGCCAGCAGTCCCGGACACGAGCAGTACTTC
CDR3aa: CASSPGHEQYF

v_gene: TRBV2
abundance: once
j_gene: TRBJ1-2
d_gene: -
CDR3nt: TGTGCCAGCAGTGCGACGGGGGTTATTGGCTACACCTTC
CDR3aa: CASSATGVIGYTF

v_gene: TRBV24-1
abundance: once
j_gene: TRBJ2-5
d_gene: TRBD1
CDR3nt: TGTGCCACCAGTGATCAGACAGGGGCGGGGGAGACCCAGTACTTC
CDR3aa: CATSDQTGAGETQYF

v_gene: TRBV6-2/TRBV6-3
abundance: -
j_gene: TRBJ2-7
d_gene: -
CDR3nt: TGTGCCAGCAGTGCCTCCGGGGACGGGCCCCACGAGCAGTACTTC
CDR3aa: CASSASGDGPHEQYF

v_gene: TRBV28
abundance: once
j_gene: TRBJ1-1
d_gene: TRBD1
CDR3nt: TGTGCCAGCAGTTCTCCGGGACAGGGGTCGGTTGAAGCTTTCTTT
CDR3aa: CASSSPGQGSVEAFF

v_gene: TRBV27
abundance: -
j_gene: TRBJ2-1
d_gene: TRBD2
CDR3nt: TGTGCCAGCAGCATACTAGCGGGTGCCTCCAATGAGCAGTTCTTC
CDR3aa: CASSILAGASNEQFF

v_gene: TRBV18
abundance: few
j_gene: TRBJ2-3
d_gene: -
CDR3nt: TGTGCCAGCTCACCAAACAGCCGTAGCACAGATACGCAGTATTTT
CDR3aa: CASSPNSRSTDTQYF

v_gene: TRBV14
abundance: -
j_gene: TRBJ2-1
d_gene: -
CDR3nt: TGTGCCAGCAGCCAAGGAGGGCGGTTCTCCTACAATGAGCAGTTCTTC
CDR3aa: CASSQGGRFSYNEQFF

v_gene: TRBV6-2/TRBV6-3
abundance: once
j_gene: TRBJ2-7
d_gene: TRBD2
CDR3nt: TGTGCCAGCAGTTACTCAACTAGCGGGATTACCTACGAGCAGTACTTC
CDR3aa: CASSYSTSGITYEQYF

v_gene: TRBV6-2/TRBV6-3
abundance: -
j_gene: TRBJ2-3
d_gene: TRBD2
CDR3nt: TGTGCCAGCAGTCCGGGACTAGCGGGTAGCACAGATACGCAGTATTTT
CDR3aa: CASSPGLAGSTDTQYF

v_gene: TRBV2
abundance: once
j_gene: TRBJ1-1
d_gene: -
CDR3nt: TGTGCCAGCAACGGGGACCCGAACACTGAAGCTTTCTTT
CDR3aa: CASNGDPNTEAFF

v_gene: TRBV27
abundance: -
j_gene: TRBJ2-5
d_gene: -
CDR3nt: TGTGCCAGCAGTTCTTTGGGGGGCAGAGAGACCCAGTACTTC
CDR3aa: CASSSLGGRETQYF

v_gene: TRBV18
abundance: -
j_gene: TRBJ2-5
d_gene: TRBD1
CDR3nt: TGTGCCAGCTCACCACTCGGGACAGTATTAAGGGAGACCCAGTACTTC
CDR3aa: CASSPLGTVLRETQYF

v_gene: TRBV7-2
abundance: -
j_gene: TRBJ2-7
d_gene: -
CDR3nt: TGTGCCAGCAGCTTATGTCCCCCCTACGAGCAGTACTTC
CDR3aa: CASSLCPPYEQYF

v_gene: TRBV11-2
abundance: -
j_gene: TRBJ2-7
d_gene: -
CDR3nt: TGTGCCAGCAGCTTAGTTCCCCCGGGACAAAGCTACGAGCAGTACTTC
CDR3aa: CASSLVPPGQSYEQYF

v_gene: TRBV3-1/TRBV3-2
abundance: -
j_gene: TRBJ2-5
d_gene: TRBD1
CDR3nt: TGTGCCAGCATCGACAGGGGGGAGAGGGAGACCCAGTACTTC
CDR3aa: CASIDRGERETQYF